This is a list of T cell receptor beta chains from one sample in a study of beta chain features in type 1 diabetes. The assay was immunoSEQ multiplex PCR, and TCRdb's table has in-frame clones only and misses some. This table has about 240,000 clones, over 11% appearing once. Sample: naive CD4+ T cells from blood. Receptors were obtained from a man in his thirties or forties with type 1 diabetes. CDR3s include the opening cysteine and the closing phenylalanine or tryptophan. The D gene is left open where the match is weak. Clone size is stated in some rows and not others, as once, few, many or a class when expanded.

v_call,j_call,d_call,clone_size,cdr3_nt,cdr3_aa
TRBV6-1,TRBJ2-7,.,few,TGTGCCAGCAGTTATCAGGGAAGGGACGAGCAGTACTTC,CASSYQGRDEQYF
TRBV30,TRBJ1-1,.,few,TGTGCCTGGAGTGGGGAGGTTGAAGCTTTCTTT,CAWSGEVEAFF
TRBV5-6,TRBJ2-1,TRBD2,few,TGTGCCAGCAGCCTCCTGTTAGCGGGGGTCTACAATGAGCAGTTCTTC,CASSLLLAGVYNEQFF
TRBV21-1,TRBJ2-3,.,.,.,CASSPGVWGQGTTDTQYF
TRBV5-1,TRBJ1-4,TRBD1,few,TGCGCCAGCAGCCCAGGGGGCTTCGATGAAAAACTGTTTTTT,CASSPGGFDEKLFF
TRBV2,TRBJ2-5,TRBD2,.,TGTGCCAGCAGCTCTCTAGCGGGGGTGGGAGAGACCCAGTACTTC,CASSSLAGVGETQYF
TRBV7-9,TRBJ1-3,.,few,TGTGCCAGCAGTACTCCGGTCTCGAACACCATATATTTT,CASSTPVSNTIYF
TRBV6-4,TRBJ1-5,.,few,TGTGCCAGCAGTACAGGGAGCAATCAGCCCCAGCATTTT,CASSTGSNQPQHF
TRBV6-5,TRBJ1-2,.,few,TGTGCCAGCAGTTACGGGAGGGGGGCGAACTATGGCTACACCTTC,CASSYGRGANYGYTF
TRBV4-1,TRBJ2-1,TRBD1,.,TGCGCCAGCAGCCAAGGGGACAGGGAGAACAATGAACAGTTCTTC,CASSQGDRENNEQFF
TRBV4-1,TRBJ2-1,TRBD2,few,TGCGCCAGCAGCCAAGAGGTTAGCGGGAGCTCCTACAATGAGCAGTTCTTC,CASSQEVSGSSYNEQFF
TRBV5-1,TRBJ2-1,.,.,TGCGCCAGCAGCCCATCGGGCGGAGGGCCCTACAATGAGCAGTTCTTC,CASSPSGGGPYNEQFF
TRBV7-8,TRBJ2-1,.,.,TGTGCCAGCAGCTTAGGATCCCCCTTAGGCAGGGGATCCTACAATGAGCAGTTCTTC,CASSLGSPLGRGSYNEQFF
TRBV6-5,TRBJ1-6,.,.,TGTGCCAGCAGTTCGGGTGTCGATTCACCCCTCCACTTT,CASSSGVDSPLHF
TRBV11-2,TRBJ2-7,.,few,TGTGCCAGCAGCGGACTGGTAACCTACGAGCAGTACTTC,CASSGLVTYEQYF